Shown below are 19 T cell receptor beta chains from a single sample sequenced in a study of regulatory T cells in long-lasting Graves disease. Combining iRepertoire HTBI primers with Arm-PCR of CDR3 regions, the authors built TCR beta libraries. TCRdb passed the multiplex PCR reads through MiXCR, listing each CDR3 protein once. Altogether over 200,000 distinct CDR3 sequences are present, around 18% being singletons, with the ten largest covering around 15%. The time point was: newly diagnosed GD, antithyroid drugs for less than 3 months. There was RNA extracted from PBMCs, and the TCR library was made from it. The data were also submitted as part of a second study, on T cells in Graves' hyperthyroidism and ophthalmopathy.

Sample: peripheral blood mononuclear cells (PBMCs), taken at new diagnosis, from a patient treated with antithyroid drugs. Receptors were obtained from a woman aged 25-40 years with Graves disease.

This clonotype was found many times. This chain connects TRBV20-1 to TRBJ2-1, with D uncertain. The germline V and J ends were trimmed by 6 bases and 0 bases, with 18 bases remaining between them. The V gene's germline CDR1 is DFQATT and CDR2 SNEGSKA (reference sequence). The CDR3 totals 16 residues. The CDR3 coding sequence is TGCAGTGCCAGCGATGCCCTACGGAGCTCCTACAATGAGCAGTTCTTC. Amino acid sequence: CSASDALRSSYNEQFF.

This clonotype was counted many times. The chain recombines TRBV20-1 with TRBJ1-2, with a possible D match to TRBD1 (6 bases). The CDR3 spans 13 residues. CDR1 and CDR2 from the germline V gene are DFQATT and SNEGSKA (reference sequence). The ends were cut back, 6 bases at V and 2 bases at J, with 13 bases in the middle. The CDR3 DNA is TGCAGTGCCTGGACAGCTAGAAACTATGGCTACACCTTC. Its protein is CSAWTARNYGYTF.

The chain links TRBV19 to TRBJ2-5; D ambiguous. The CDR3 is made up of 14 amino acids. CDR1 is LNHDA, CDR2 SQIVND, per germline (reference sequence). V shed 6 bases and J shed 5 bases, with 16 bases lying between them. The CDR3 is CASSALRKAETQYF. The CDR3 nucleotides are TGTGCCAGTAGCGCCCTCCGGAAGGCGGAGACCCAGTACTTC. The variable domain in full, with the rest retrieved from reference TRBV19 and TRBJ2-5, is DGGITQSPKYLFRKEGQNVTLSCEQNLNHDAMYWYRQDPGQGLRLIYYSQIVNDFQKGDIAEGYSVSREKKESFPLTVTSAQKNPTAFYLCASSALRKAETQYFGPGTRLLVL.

This clonotype was detected many times. The gene calls are TRBV6-1 and TRBJ1-2; D is perhaps TRBD1 (5 bases). V was clipped by 7 bases and J by 7 bases, with 25 bases between them. The germline gives CDR1 MNHNS, CDR2 SASEGT. The CDR3 totals 16 residues. In DNA, the CDR3 is TGTGCCAGCAACCGCGGTGGGGGGTCTGTGGACTTTGGCTACACCTTC. It yields the protein CASNRGGGSVDFGYTF.

The sample holds many counts of this clonotype. The chain employs TRBV18 and TRBJ1-1; D gene unclear. Per germline, CDR1 KGHSH and CDR2 LQKENI. Trimming took 6 bases from V and 3 from J, leaving 11 bases between them. The CDR3 contains 13 residues. CDR3 nucleotide sequence: TGTGCCAGCTCGCCCTCACTCGACACTGAAGCTTTCTTT. Residues: CASSPSLDTEAFF.

V and J are TRBV7-9 and TRBJ2-3, with 9 positions matching TRBD1. The germline gives CDR1 SEHNR, CDR2 FQNEAQ (reference sequence). J was trimmed by 0 bases and V by 4 bases; bases with no gene match: 5. CDR3 length: 16 amino acids. CDR3 in amino acids: CASSSSGTGSTDTQYF. The CDR3 coding sequence is TGTGCCAGCAGCTCCTCCGGGACAGGGAGCACAGATACGCAGTATTTT.

This clonotype has just a few counts. The V gene is TRBV5-1, the J gene TRBJ1-2; 7 positions agree with TRBD1. Germline loops: CDR1 SGHRS, CDR2 YFSETQ. There are 15 residues in the CDR3. V gave up 0 bases and J gave up 4 bases; unmatched junction bases: 6. The CDR3 reads CASSLDPRDSYGYTF. The CDR3 nucleotides read TGCGCCAGCAGCTTGGATCCCCGGGACAGCTATGGCTACACCTTC.

This clonotype was found many times. J is TRBJ1-4 and V is TRBV18; no clear D. V was shortened by 0 bases and J by 5 bases, with 7 bases between the two germline ends. Germline loops: CDR1 KGHSH, CDR2 LQKENI. The CDR3 covers 14 residues. For the CDR3, the DNA is TGTGCCAGCTCACCACCGGTAGAGAATGAAAAACTGTTTTTT. It translates to CASSPPVENEKLFF.

This clonotype was counted many times. This chain uses TRBV20-1 with TRBJ1-5; possibly TRBD1 for D (6 bases). CDR3 size: 13 residues. Trimming took 6 bases from V and 3 from J, leaving 12 bases between them. Germline values: CDR1 DFQATT, CDR2 SNEGSKA (reference sequence). The CDR3 region is CSARGQYNQPQHF. The CDR3 DNA sequence: TGCAGTGCCCGCGGACAGTACAATCAGCCCCAGCATTTT.

The chain couples TRBV7-9 to TRBJ2-7; D not resolved. The CDR3 spans 14 residues. Trimming cost V 5 bases and J 5 bases, with 16 bases left between them. Per germline, CDR1 SEHNR and CDR2 FQNEAQ (reference sequence). The CDR3 region has the DNA TGTGCCAGCAGCCCCACGATCGCACGGGACGAGCAGTACTTC. Translating gives CASSPTIARDEQYF.

This clonotype occurred many times. The CDR3 region is CASRSSRNGTGAIYGYTF. CDR3 DNA sequence: TGTGCCAGCAGGTCCTCGAGGAACGGGACAGGGGCCATCTATGGCTACACCTTC. The rearrangement joins TRBV6-5 to TRBJ1-2; 10 positions agree with TRBD1. J lost 4 bases, V lost 6 bases, and 17 bases had no gene match. CDR1 is MNHEY and CDR2 is SVGAGI in the germline V gene. CDR3 size: 18 residues.

The chain joins TRBV3-1 to TRBJ1-5; TRBD1 is a possible D gene (5 bases). Germline CDR1 reads LGHDT; CDR2 reads YNNKEL (reference sequence). V was cut by 1 base and J by 7 bases, with 14 bases left in between. The CDR3 covers 15 residues. The CDR3 reads CASSQGPNGGQPQHF. The CDR3 DNA reads TGTGCCAGCAGCCAAGGGCCTAACGGGGGGCAGCCCCAGCATTTT.

This clonotype was detected ten times or more. The chain employs TRBV18 and TRBJ1-4; 7 bases are a match to TRBD1. The CDR3 length is 15 residues. The junction had 4 bases not matched to a gene; V was cut back by 3 bases and J by 3 bases. CDR1 is KGHSH and CDR2 is LQKENI in the germline V gene. The CDR3 DNA is TGTGCCAGCTCACCCGTGACAGGGTCTAATGAAAAACTGTTTTTT. Its protein is CASSPVTGSNEKLFF. Full variable domain (remainder filled in from reference TRBV18 and TRBJ1-4): NAGVMQNPRHLVRRRGQEARLRCSPMKGHSHVYWYRQLPEEGLKFMVYLQKENIIDESGMPKERFSAEFPKEGPSILRIQQVVRGDSAAYFCASSPVTGSNEKLFFGSGTQLSVL.

In its sample, this clonotype was seen many times. The rearrangement links TRBV11-1 to TRBJ2-2; no firm D call. With 5 bases removed from V and 3 bases from J, the gap between germline ends came to 7 bases. CDR1 is SGHAT and CDR2 is FQDESV in the germline V gene (reference sequence). The length of the CDR3 is 13 residues. The CDR3 loop reads CASSPFYTGELFF. Here the CDR3 DNA reads TGTGCCAGCAGCCCTTTTTACACCGGGGAGCTGTTTTTT.

This clonotype was found many times. The chain uses TRBV29-1 and TRBJ1-5; D not certain. Germline V CDR1 and CDR2: SQVTM, ANQGSEA. Deletions cut 6 bases from V and 0 bases from J, with 9 bases between. The CDR3 contains 13 residues. The CDR3 DNA is TGCAGCGTGACTTGGGATAGCAATCAGCCCCAGCATTTT. Encoded protein: CSVTWDSNQPQHF.

This clonotype was detected ten times or more. In DNA, the CDR3 is TGTGCCAGCAGCCAAGAAGTCGCAGACTACGAGCAGTACTTC. Its protein is CASSQEVADYEQYF. The gene calls are TRBV3-1 and TRBJ2-7; D ambiguous. The germline V gene encodes CDR1 LGHDT and CDR2 YNNKEL (reference sequence). This CDR3 region has 14 residues. V was shortened by 0 bases and J by 3 bases, with 9 bases between the two germline ends.

Of note for this clonotype: This probably arose from a read error, given a far larger clone one base away. The V gene is TRBV12-3 or TRBV12-4, the J gene TRBJ2-7; no firm D call. The J call may be wrong; the DNA end is better matched by TRBJ1-2. CDR3 length: 13 amino acids. DNA of the CDR3: TGTGCCAGCAGTCTAGGGTCTGTGGGGGGCTACACCTTC. Its translation: CASSLGSVGGYTF.

In the case of this clonotype: A read error likely explains this, since a far larger clone differs by one base. The chain has TRBV12-3 or TRBV12-4 and TRBJ2-1, with D maybe TRBD1 (5 bases). The length of the CDR3 is 13 residues. V gave up 6 bases and J gave up 10 bases, with 16 bases separating them. This CDR3 is CASSPPRAGEQFF. For the CDR3, the DNA is TGTGCCAGCAGCCCACCCAGGGCAGGAGAGCAGTTCTTC.

This clonotype was picked up many times. The chain carries TRBV12-3 or TRBV12-4 and TRBJ2-5; a possible D gene is TRBD2 (5 bases). The CDR3 totals 14 residues. V lost 4 bases and J lost 5, with 14 bases in between. The CDR3 coding sequence is TGTGCCAGCAGTTCCGACCCCGCGGGTGAGACCCAGTACTTC. Its translation is CASSSDPAGETQYF.